One sample yielded the 5 T cell receptor beta chains listed below, sequenced in a study of control samples from healthy donors and cancer patients. Profiling relied on immunoSEQ multiplex PCR, and the TCRdb table lists in-frame clones only, not all of them. The sample contains over 150,000 clones, roughly 92% of which appear only once. The sequenced material came from blood. The source of these receptors is a woman aged 18 to 35 in good health.

Of note for this clone: Other DNA sequences from this sample encode an identical CDR3 as well. The chain links TRBV28 to TRBJ1-1, with D possibly TRBD1 on 5 matching bases. The length of the CDR3 is 13 residues. CDR1 is MDHEN and CDR2 is SYDVKM in the germline V gene. The V end lost 2 bases, the J end lost 5 bases, and 9 bases lay between the germline ends. This chain's CDR3 is CASSLPGVTEAFF. As DNA, the CDR3 is TGTGCCAGCAGTTTACCGGGGGTAACTGAAGCTTTCTTT.

This chain links TRBV24-1 with TRBJ1-5; D uncertain. Germline-derived CDR1 and CDR2 are KGHDR and SFDVKD. V lost 7 bases to trimming and J lost 3 bases, with 15 bases between them. The CDR3 sequence is 15 residues long. The CDR3 bases are TGTGCCACCAGCCCGAGAGACCCCTCCAATCAGCCCCAGCATTTT. It translates to CATSPRDPSNQPQHF.

The table lists this clone with a few counts. The rearrangement uses TRBV28 and TRBJ1-6; 7 nucleotides match TRBD1. The germline CDR1 and CDR2 sequences are MDHEN and SYDVKM. There are 16 residues in the CDR3. Germline trimming cut 7 bases from V and 6 bases from J; bases unmatched to any gene: 12. The CDR3 region has the DNA TGTGCCAGCACCTTACAGGGGTTTGGGGGTAATTCACCCCTCCACTTT. It codes for CASTLQGFGGNSPLHF.

This chain connects TRBV6-6 to TRBJ2-7; weak D call: TRBD2 (6 bases). V shed 8 bases and J shed 0 bases, with 11 bases lying between them. The CDR3 covers 13 residues. Germline CDR1 MNHNY, CDR2 SVGAGI (reference sequence). The CDR3 is CASASVPSYEQYF. The CDR3 DNA reads as TGTGCCAGCGCTAGCGTGCCCTCCTACGAGCAGTACTTC.

This chain uses TRBV19 with TRBJ1-2; the D gene is possibly TRBD1 (5 bases). CDR3 length equals 12 residues. CDR1 LNHDA and CDR2 SQIVND come from the germline V gene (reference sequence). V dropped 3 bases and J dropped 6 bases, with 8 bases sitting between them. The CDR3 protein is CASSIDRNGYTF. CDR3 DNA: TGTGCCAGTAGTATCGACAGAAATGGCTACACCTTC.